The 10 T cell receptor beta chains given below trace back to one sample, sequenced in a study of blood T cell repertoires in COVID-19. Assay used: immunoSEQ multiplex PCR; TCRdb lists only in-frame clones, some missing. The table lists about 200,000 clones, under 90% of them singletons, with 5% to 6.5% in the top ten. What was sequenced was peripheral blood. Receptors originate from a man of 80 years or more with acute or convalescent COVID-19.

This clone has a handful of counts. This rearrangement joins TRBV19 to TRBJ2-7; a weak D match, TRBD1 (5 bases). This CDR3 has 12 amino acids. The germline CDR1 and CDR2 sequences are LNHDA and SQIVND (reference sequence). The ends were cut back, 2 bases at V and 8 bases at J, with 10 bases in the middle. CDR3 sequence reads: CASSIPGYKQYF. DNA for the CDR3: TGTGCCAGTAGTATACCAGGGTATAAGCAGTACTTC. The variable domain in full, with the rest retrieved from reference TRBV19 and TRBJ2-7, is DGGITQSPKYLFRKEGQNVTLSCEQNLNHDAMYWYRQDPGQGLRLIYYSQIVNDFQKGDIAEGYSVSREKKESFPLTVTSAQKNPTAFYLCASSIPGYKQYFGPGTRLTVT.

The chain has TRBV18 and TRBJ1-3; a possible D gene is TRBD1 (5 bases). The CDR3 consists of 17 residues. Per the germline V gene, CDR1 is KGHSH and CDR2 is LQKENI. V was pared by 2 bases and J by 4 bases, with 18 bases between. CDR3 residues: CASSPTAGRNTGNTIYF. The CDR3 DNA is TGTGCCAGCTCACCAACAGCGGGACGCAACACAGGAAACACCATATATTTT.

The rearrangement uses TRBV11-3 and TRBJ2-1; 9 positions match TRBD2. Germline CDR1 reads SGHNT; CDR2 reads YENEEA. There are 17 residues in the CDR3. Germline trimming cut 1 base from V and 0 bases from J; bases unmatched to any gene: 4. CDR3 protein: CASSLGPSGVSYNEQFF. CDR3 nucleotides: TGTGCCAGCAGCTTAGGCCCTAGCGGGGTCTCCTACAATGAGCAGTTCTTC.

The chain combines TRBV25-1 with TRBJ1-6; 9 bases are shared with TRBD1. Germline V gene sequence: CDR1 MGHDK, CDR2 SYGVNS. The CDR3 runs to 14 residues. After removal of 10 bases from V and 3 bases from J, the junction contained 4 bases not matched to a gene. CDR3 sequence: CAIQTGGYNSPLHF. In DNA form, the CDR3 reads TGTGCCATCCAGACAGGGGGCTATAATTCACCCCTCCACTTT.

DNA for the CDR3: TGTGCCAGCAGCCCGGGGACTTACCCTGAAGCTTTCTTT. It codes for CASSPGTYPEAFF. The chain carries TRBV7-9 and TRBJ1-1, with a possible D match to TRBD1 (5 bases). The CDR3 consists of 13 residues. The ends were cut back, 5 bases at V and 6 bases at J, with 13 bases in the middle. Germline values: CDR1 SEHNR, CDR2 FQNEAQ (reference sequence). The full variable domain, its missing parts supplied by reference TRBV7-9 and TRBJ1-1, is DTGVSQNPRHKITKRGQNVTFRCDPISEHNRLYWYRQTLGQGPEFLTYFQNEAQLEKSRLLSDRFSAERPKGSFSTLEIQRTEQGDSAMYLCASSPGTYPEAFFGQGTRLTVV.

The genes are TRBV24-1 and TRBJ2-2; 7 bases map to TRBD1. The CDR3 extends over 18 amino acids. Unmatched junction bases numbered 10, after V lost 4 bases and J lost 0 bases. Germline-derived CDR1 and CDR2 are KGHDR and SFDVKD. CDR3 residues: CATSDYLGQVANTGELFF. The CDR3 DNA is TGTGCCACCAGTGACTATCTCGGACAGGTCGCGAACACCGGGGAGCTGTTTTTT.

The CDR3, as DNA: TGTGCCATCACCAGACAGGGGGACTATGGCTACACCTTC. Translation gives CAITRQGDYGYTF. The V call is TRBV10-3, the J call TRBJ1-2, with 9 positions matching TRBD1. Germline CDR1 ENHRY, CDR2 SYGVKD. V shed 7 bases, J shed 3 bases, and the junction held 3 bases outside the gene matches. The CDR3 runs 13 residues.

The chain recombines TRBV9 with TRBJ1-2; TRBD1 aligns across 7 bases. V lost 4 bases and J lost 3; bases outside the gene matches: 3. This CDR3 region has 13 residues. Germline CDR1 is SGDLS and CDR2 is YYNGEE. The CDR3 here is CASSQGDYYGYTF. In DNA form, the CDR3 reads TGTGCCAGCAGCCAGGGGGACTACTATGGCTACACCTTC.

Turning to this clone: At the DNA level, this CDR3 is encoded by other sequences in the same sample as well. This chain joins TRBV9 and TRBJ2-5; D call uncertain. The germline gives CDR1 SGDLS, CDR2 YYNGEE. V was clipped by 0 bases and J by 2 bases, with 5 bases between them. The length of the CDR3 is 13 residues. The CDR3 sequence: CASSVVEQETQYF. CDR3 coding DNA: TGTGCCAGCAGCGTAGTCGAGCAAGAGACCCAGTACTTC.

This clone has a handful of counts. This CDR3 is CASSLRFEGSTDTQYF. As DNA, the CDR3 is TGTGCCAGCAGCTTACGGTTCGAGGGAAGCACAGATACGCAGTATTTT. The chain combines TRBV13 with TRBJ2-3; D is perhaps TRBD2 (5 bases). This CDR3 is 16 amino acids long. V lost 2 bases and J 0 bases, leaving 12 bases between the germline ends. CDR1 and CDR2 from the germline V gene are PRHDT and FYEKMQ (reference sequence).